Listed below are T cell receptor beta chains from one sample, sequenced in a study of blood T cell repertoires in COVID-19. Here immunoSEQ multiplex PCR was the method, and the copy in TCRdb shows in-frame clones only, minus some. The sample includes fewer than 250,000 clones, approximately 80% of them seen just once. What was sequenced was PBMCs or T cells enriched from blood (not recorded which). These receptors were collected from a man aged 55 to 70 who had recovered from COVID-19. Each CDR3 is given without its conserved first and last residue. For some rows the clone size is stated as once, few or many, or as a class when expanded; others skip it.

ASSLGASGGTNEQF,few,TRBV9,TRBJ2-1
ASRQGIVQPQH,-,TRBV6-5,TRBJ1-5
ASSLGGGGYT,-,TRBV7-8,TRBJ1-2
ASSQETITGQGINQPQH,-,TRBV18,TRBJ1-5
ASKQPGQGAAELF,few,TRBV6-5,TRBJ1-4
ASSQPGLGSYEQY,-,TRBV7-2,TRBJ2-7
ASSLLLYEQY,few,TRBV11-2,TRBJ2-7
ASSFAGTGVSEAF,-,TRBV19,TRBJ1-1
ASSLIAAGGYT,once,TRBV5-6,TRBJ1-2
ASSSLGQETRAGGYT,-,TRBV19,TRBJ1-2
ASSGQGVTEAF,-,TRBV7-9,TRBJ1-1
SVELAGTAYNEQF,-,TRBV29-1,TRBJ2-1
ASSVGLAGGPGGDTQY,-,TRBV9,TRBJ2-3
ASSDLQFSGANVLT,-,TRBV2,TRBJ2-6
ASSRGQGRFSEKLF,-,TRBV7-6,TRBJ1-4
ASGFPLGQGNTGELF,-,TRBV12-5,TRBJ2-2
ASSPGGAGETQY,-,TRBV19,TRBJ2-5